The rows below give T cell receptor beta chains drawn from one sample of a study of cytomegalovirus exposure and HLA in healthy donors. Here immunoSEQ multiplex PCR was the method, and the copy in TCRdb shows in-frame clones only, minus some. The sample shows hundreds of thousands of clones, about three quarters of them seen only once. Material for sequencing was PBMCs. The receptor set was obtained from a boy under 18 in good health and CMV-seronegative. Both conserved end residues are part of each CDR3. A D gene is named only where the DNA matches it firmly. Rows may omit the clone size; those that give it use once, few, many or a size class.

v_gene,d_gene,abundance,len,j_gene,CDR3aa
TRBV6-5,TRBD2,-,16,TRBJ2-1,CASSFSPGTSGREQFF
TRBV5-6,TRBD2,once,16,TRBJ2-5,CASSLWRLAGQETQYF
TRBV7-8,-,-,15,TRBJ2-5,CASSLLAPPQETQYF
TRBV5-1,TRBD1,-,14,TRBJ2-1,CASSLGQGYNEQFF
TRBV6-5,-,-,15,TRBJ2-7,CASSYSTGSSYEQYF
TRBV5-1,TRBD2,-,15,TRBJ2-5,CASSLGNSGSDEQYF
TRBV19,-,-,14,TRBJ1-1,CASSLGGVNTEAFF
TRBV7-6,TRBD2,-,18,TRBJ2-1,CASSLVGLYGEGDNEQFF
TRBV5-4,-,-,15,TRBJ2-7,CASSPMLGQSVEQYF
TRBV29-1,-,-,13,TRBJ1-4,CSVRTPLNEKLFF
TRBV11-2,TRBD2,-,13,TRBJ2-3,CASTVGGGDTQYF
TRBV30,TRBD1,-,13,TRBJ1-5,CAWSETGNQPQHF
TRBV19,-,-,13,TRBJ2-1,CASSSGYYNEQFF
TRBV5-4,TRBD1,-,14,TRBJ2-7,CASSPTGGSYEQYF
TRBV5-1,-,-,16,TRBJ1-1,CASSWGGATVNTEAFF
TRBV15,-,-,17,TRBJ1-5,CATSSGREGYSNQPQHF
TRBV5-8,TRBD2,-,15,TRBJ2-7,CASSRGLAGIYEQYF